The present entry profiles one T cell receptor (beta chain) with its context. The antigen remains undetermined. The data were taken from a study of OX40 agonist ivuxolimab in advanced cancers. Study details: Given to patients was ivuxolimab, an agonistic anti-OX40 (CD134) antibody.

The CDR3 extends over 14 amino acids. Per the germline V gene, CDR1 is PRHDT and CDR2 is FYEKMQ (reference sequence). V was cut by 2 bases and J by 10 bases, with 12 bases left in between. Study-wide results and limits: Determination of antigen specificity was not performed for the expanded peripheral T cells. Some patients without response likewise showed low normalized clonal expansion.

The table came from immunoSEQ multiplex PCR; TCRdb's copy has only in-frame clones and leaves some out. The sample comprises tens of thousands of clones, about 85% of which are singletons, and approximately 1.2% rests with the top ten. Sequences were derived from CD4+ or CD8+ T cells sorted from blood, sampled in a trial of the OX40 agonist ivuxolimab. The sequence was collected from an adult with an advanced solid tumor such as melanoma, head and neck, liver or kidney cancer. The rearrangement joins TRBV13 to TRBJ1-6; D may be TRBD1 (5 bases). CDR3 sequence (DNA): TGTGCCAGCAGCTTAACCGCGAGGGGATCACCCCTCCACTTT. Translated: CASSLTARGSPLHF.